This TCR beta chain was recovered during a study of T cells after yellow fever vaccination (dated by TCRdb to about 2019). A note on the overall study: Libraries from fractions with low cell numbers were prepared with the SMART-Seq v4 Ultra Low Input RNA kit. To follow T-cell clones before and after primary and booster YFV17D yellow fever vaccination, bulk TCR alpha and beta repertoires were sequenced over time. Two healthy male donors, one aged 18 to 30 and one aged 30 to 40 years, made up the cohort. Blood was collected at multiple timepoints before and after primary and secondary immunization, and bulk PBMC replicates and cell subsets were isolated. General findings and caveats noted by the study authors: A small share of clonotypes occurred in both CD4 and CD8 compartments, likely arising from convergent recombination. The secondary T-cell response was found to be weaker but faster than the primary response, with a peak reached on day 5 rather than on day 15. Computational filtering was needed because FACS-sorted repertoires could contain abundant contaminating clonotypes from the bulk population. Most clones expanded after primary vaccination (approximately 96% of CD4 and around nine tenths of CD8) were re-detected after the booster, suggesting that broad memory maintenance occurred. Only two donors were included in the study, so the extent to which the findings can be generalized is limited.

Reads for this sample came from an Illumina NovaSeq 6000. TCR cDNA was made using 5'RACE template switching, a step that added a universal primer site and unique molecular identifiers. Priming of cDNA synthesis was performed from both the TCR alpha and TCR beta constant segments. Library amplification used two PCR steps, and the second PCR step added sample barcodes and sequencing adapters. Libraries were sequenced on Illumina HiSeq 2500 (2x100 bp) or NovaSeq (2x150 bp). The authors' analysis ran thus. Demultiplexing of reads and collapsing into UMI consensus sequences were performed with MIGEC, and V(D)J alignment was carried out with MiXCR. Vaccine-responding clonotypes were defined with edgeR using replicate PBMC samples, requiring FDR below 0.01 and a log2 fold change above 5 up to day 15. Each bulk clonotype was labeled CD4 or CD8 based on which sequenced repertoire, CD4 or CD8, contained the clonotype at higher abundance. The public sequencing data were trimmed at Q25 with fastp and processed into clonotypes with MiXCR by TCRdb, which kept only in-frame beta chains. All rows with the same CDR3 protein become a single entry with the most common DNA and genes. These V and J calls are TCRdb output, not the study's own analysis. The table for this sample lists some 250,000 distinct CDR3 sequences; 3.6% of them were counted only once. The top ten hold 19% of the sample.

The table lists this clonotype with a few counts. Its antigen is currently not known. Nothing much larger sits one base from this clone, and base qualities are not available. The junction shows trimming of 8 bases on V and 2 bases on J, plus 20 bases between the germline ends. The CDR3 has 16 amino acids, counting the end cysteine and phenylalanine. The entry retains the CDR3 DNA only, 48 bases that are in frame from base 1. In light of the paper, this sample's treatment or condition label describes: live attenuated yellow fever vaccine strain. At each blood-draw timepoint, two biological replicates of bulk PBMCs were collected. A standard Ficoll-Paque protocol was used to isolate PBMCs from peripheral blood. RNA was extracted with TriZol from bulk PBMCs, CD4 and CD8 fractions, and dextramer-positive and dextramer-negative fractions.

The sequence derives from a man between 18 and 29 years old who received the YFV17D yellow fever vaccine. The sample consisted of PBMCs, taken 15 days after the yellow fever booster vaccination. Recombination linked TRBV12-3 or TRBV12-4 to TRBJ2-3; the D gene is tentatively TRBD1 or TRBD2, each matching 5 bases. The CDR3 reads as follows: CASEGPGTPYTDTQYF. The sequenced DNA: TGTGCCAGCGAGGGCCCGGGGACGCCTTACACAGATACGCAGTATTTT.